This T cell receptor (beta chain) stems from a study of PD-L1 blockade in urothelial cancer (dated by TCRdb to about 2017). Broadly, across the study: Every patient began therapy in 2014 and was given atezolizumab 1,200 mg intravenously every 3 weeks. In the same patients who had TCR sequencing, pretreatment tumors also underwent whole exome sequencing and RNA sequencing. The study was an exploratory multi-omic analysis of somatic, immune and clinical correlates of response to PD-L1 blockade with atezolizumab in urothelial cancer. An ECOG performance status of 0 or 1 was recorded for the patients, and 0 to 3 prior chemotherapy regimens had been received by the patients. Blood samples gave median yields of roughly 150,000 T cells and tens of thousands of unique TCRs, along with a median clonality of around 0.08. Blood samples were analyzed at two time points: 3 weeks after treatment start (second dose) and 6 weeks after treatment start. Durable clinical benefit meant progression-free survival longer than 6 months, and TCR features were also tested against progression-free and overall survival. Ten or so patients reached durable clinical benefit, while about 19 patients did not. Pretreatment tumor samples, along with matched peripheral blood serially collected before and after atezolizumab treatment, were subjected to TCR sequencing. About 90% of the roughly 30 patients were identified as males with urothelial cancer of bladder origin, and a prior smoking history was reported by 18 of 29 patients. Approximately 30 patients had pretreatment blood TCR-seq, around 25 had at least one posttreatment blood collection, and around 25 had tumor TCR-seq.

Per the publication, the time point label means: pretreatment peripheral blood. The cohort comprised 30 or so patients with locally advanced or metastatic urothelial carcinoma treated at Memorial Sloan Kettering on a trial protocol. Peripheral blood mononuclear cells were collected pretreatment and during treatment, with between 1 and 8 total time points obtained per patient. The Qiagen DNeasy Blood extraction kit was used to purify genomic DNA from total PBMCs and from tumor samples. Collected pretreatment and during treatment, PBMCs were isolated and stored as previously described. Note on this clone: The antigen this receptor binds is unknown. There are no base qualities to consult, and no much larger clone falls within one base.

Synthetic TCR analog templates were spiked into each PCR so that absolute template abundance could be estimated from read counts. The immunoSEQ assay was used to amplify TCRbeta CDR3 regions from genomic DNA with bias-controlled V and J gene primers. Sequencing of rearranged TCRbeta segments was done at approximately 20X coverage. The source study handled its data this way. Clustering was used to correct sequencing errors, and CDR3s were annotated against IMGT so that V, D and J genes could be assigned. Downstream analyses used only productive TCRbeta rearrangements, leaving out any out-of-frame or stop-codon sequences. To compute clonality, Shannon entropy was normalized by the log of the number of unique productive sequences and then subtracted from one. Clones differing between time points or between blood and tumor were identified by Fisher's exact test with Benjamini-Hochberg correction at adjusted p below 0.01. As stored in TCRdb, this immuneACCESS dataset retains in-frame rearrangements with V and J assigned. A fraction of the clones does not appear; measured against another copy, unresolved V genes explain less than half of the discrepancy, and the remainder lacks a known reason. D and trimming were read from the DNA, whereas the V and J calls and clone size are those reported in that table. The sample data list about 95,000 clones, and around 90% of these were observed just once. Clones ranked in the top ten supply roughly 2% of the sample.

Overall study results and their limits: Improved progression-free and overall survival was found to be associated with pretreatment peripheral blood TCR clonality below the median. Greater expansion of tumor-associated TCR clones in peripheral blood 3 weeks after the start of treatment was observed in patients with durable benefit (n ≈ 22, p = 0.022). Because of the small sample size (n ≈ 28) and the many exploratory analyses performed, the results are intended to be regarded as hypothesis-generating.

Taken from cysteine to phenylalanine, the CDR3 has 14 residues. The CDR3 DNA has 42 bases and is translated from base 1. The germline V end is reduced by 5 bases and the J end by 9 bases; junction bases left unmatched: 10. The germline V gene gives CDR1 as SQVTM and CDR2 as ANQGSEA. This TCR derives from a man aged 60 to 75 with urothelial cancer. Source: PBMCs, taken around atezolizumab (anti-PD-L1) treatment. In this chain, TRBV29-1 is recombined with TRBJ2-1, and TRBD2 matches 10 of the central bases. The CDR3 is CSVLGLAGVSEQFF. DNA sequence: TGCAGCGTTCTTGGCCTAGCGGGAGTTAGTGAGCAGTTCTTC.